The source of this T cell receptor (beta chain) is a study of cytomegalovirus exposure and HLA in healthy donors. V lost 4 bases to trimming and J lost 2 bases; unmatched junction nucleotides: 14. Germline V gene lookup returns CDR1 SNHLY and CDR2 FYNNEI. The CDR3 loop spans 17 amino acids. PCR amplification relied on 60 Vbeta primers (plus 13 Jbeta primers). Libraries were prepared by immunoSEQ multiplex PCR; TCRdb keeps only in-frame clonotypes and omits some of them. Of 100,000 to 150,000 clones listed, about 82% are singletons. Study-level points and caveats: What TCR beta sequences reportedly achieved was accurate prediction of HLA-A and HLA-B alleles in most subjects.

Regarding this clone: The antigen is undetermined.

V and J are TRBV2 and TRBJ2-7; 7 bases match TRBD2. The TCR originated in a boy aged 5-17 years in good health and CMV-seronegative. Sequences were obtained from PBMCs. Written as DNA, the CDR3 is TGTGCCAGCAGTGGGGGGGGTTGGGTCGGGGACCCCTACGAGCAGTACTTC. It encodes CASSGGGWVGDPYEQYF.